This T cell receptor (beta chain) was profiled in a study of identical twins. Overall study results and limits: In drawing conclusions, the study used cross-sectional statistical analysis and did not follow the same donors. Excess low generation probability was seen in twin-shared out-of-frame alpha sequences. Compared with models, monozygotic twins showed more out-of-frame TCR alpha sharing.

Germline CDR1 DFQATT, CDR2 SNEGSKA (reference sequence). This CDR3 comprises 15 residues. Trimming stripped 3 bases from V and 3 bases from J, with 17 bases between. TCRdb re-analysed the 5' RACE reads in MiXCR, keeping a single row per CDR3 protein. The repertoire holds roughly 1.6 million distinct CDR3 sequences, with about 32% as singletons. This clonotype has a handful of counts. Its antigen is undetermined. The sequence was collected from a newborn girl in good health. The chain joins TRBV20-1 to TRBJ1-2; maybe TRBD1 (5 bases). Sequenced sample: cord blood. The CDR3 is CSASAGVGQDYGYTF. The CDR3 DNA sequence: TGCAGTGCTAGCGCTGGGGTGGGGCAGGACTATGGCTACACCTTC.